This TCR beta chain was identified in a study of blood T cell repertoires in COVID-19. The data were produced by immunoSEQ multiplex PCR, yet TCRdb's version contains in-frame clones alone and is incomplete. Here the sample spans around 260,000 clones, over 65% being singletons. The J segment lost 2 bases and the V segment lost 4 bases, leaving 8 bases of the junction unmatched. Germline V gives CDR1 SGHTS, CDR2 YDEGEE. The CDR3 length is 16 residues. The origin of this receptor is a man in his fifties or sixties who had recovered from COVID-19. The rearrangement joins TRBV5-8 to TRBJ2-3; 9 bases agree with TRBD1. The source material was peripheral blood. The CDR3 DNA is TGTGCCAGCAGCCTCCATGACAGGGGGGACACAGATACGCAGTATTTT. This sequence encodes CASSLHDRGDTDTQYF.